This TCR beta chain was found in a study of T cells in Graves' hyperthyroidism and ophthalmopathy. Study-level results: A median about 7 months before onset, the model predicted ophthalmopathy. In the analysis, a 13 V-J model separated ophthalmopathy from stable hyperthyroidism.

No ophthalmopathy progression within 18 months constituted stable Graves' hyperthyroidism. Pregnant or lactating patients were excluded, as were those with uncontrolled infection or other autoimmune disease. RNA transcripts provided the source from which TCR beta CDR3 regions were amplified. Primed by the HTBI set, a first-round RT-PCR was run on the TCR CDR3. TCRdb itself ran the multiplex PCR reads through MiXCR, one entry per CDR3 protein. Counted here are 300,000 or so distinct CDR3 sequences, 18% occurring once; the ten biggest clones make up less than 65%. This clonotype was observed a few times. What it binds is unknown. Per the germline V gene, CDR1 is SGHNT and CDR2 is YYREEE (reference sequence). The CDR3 length is 17 residues. Trimming took 3 bases from V and 6 from J; bases not matched to a gene: 18.

The rearrangement uses TRBV5-4 and TRBJ2-7; 7 bases agree with TRBD2. The TCR sequence derives from a woman aged 45 to 65 with Graves' hyperthyroidism. Sequenced sample: blood. The CDR3 region has the DNA TGTGCCAGCAGCTACCTTACTTCCGGACTAGTGGGGCGCGAGCAGTACTTC. Translation gives CASSYLTSGLVGREQYF.